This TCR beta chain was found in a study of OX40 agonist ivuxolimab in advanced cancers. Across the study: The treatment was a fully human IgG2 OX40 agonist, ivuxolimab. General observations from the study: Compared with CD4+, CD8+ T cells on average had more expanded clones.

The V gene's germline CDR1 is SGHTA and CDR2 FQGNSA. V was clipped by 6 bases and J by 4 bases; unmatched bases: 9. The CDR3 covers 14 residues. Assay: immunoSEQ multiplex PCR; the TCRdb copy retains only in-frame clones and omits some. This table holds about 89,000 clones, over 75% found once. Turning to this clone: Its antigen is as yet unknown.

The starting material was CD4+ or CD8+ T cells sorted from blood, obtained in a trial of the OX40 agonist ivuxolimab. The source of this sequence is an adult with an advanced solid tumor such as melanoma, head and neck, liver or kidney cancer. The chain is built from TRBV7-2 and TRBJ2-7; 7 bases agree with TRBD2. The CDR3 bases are TGTGCCAGCAGTCCTAGCGGACTTAGGTACGAGCAGTACTTC. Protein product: CASSPSGLRYEQYF.